Presented here are 27 T cell receptor beta chains from one specimen sequenced in a study of beta chain features in type 1 diabetes. Regarding the study as a whole: Among patients with Type 1 diabetes, TCRB CDR3s were moderately but significantly shorter in every one of the four CD4+ subsets.

cDNA synthesis used the whole RNA isolate, giving expressed TCRB sequences. Profiling relied on immunoSEQ multiplex PCR, and the TCRdb table lists in-frame clones only, not all of them. This repertoire shows about 150,000 clones, around 7.8% found once; its top ten account for around 0.9%. Their cognate antigens are unknown. The material sequenced was central memory CD4+ T cells from blood. Receptor source: a woman between 40 and 55 years old with type 1 diabetes.

This chain uses TRBV19 with TRBJ2-3; D is unresolved. Germline V gene data show CDR1 as LNHDA and CDR2 as SQIVND (reference sequence). Trimming stripped 8 bases from V and 2 bases from J, with 8 bases between. CDR3 length: 12 residues. CDR3 sequence: CASGENTDTQYF. The CDR3 DNA sequence: TGTGCCAGTGGAGAAAACACAGATACGCAGTATTTT. The whole variable domain, filled in from reference TRBV19 and TRBJ2-3, reads DGGITQSPKYLFRKEGQNVTLSCEQNLNHDAMYWYRQDPGQGLRLIYYSQIVNDFQKGDIAEGYSVSREKKESFPLTVTSAQKNPTAFYLCASGENTDTQYFGPGTRLTVL.

This clone was counted a few times. This chain uses TRBV5-1 with TRBJ2-5; tentatively, D is TRBD1 (5 bases). The V end lost 0 bases, the J end lost 4 bases, and 10 bases lay between the germline ends. Germline V gene sequence: CDR1 SGHRS, CDR2 YFSETQ. The CDR3 consists of 14 residues. The CDR3, as DNA: TGCGCCAGCAGCTTGGATGGGCAGGGAGAGACCCAGTACTTC. Translated, it gives CASSLDGQGETQYF.

This clone was detected a few times. The germline gene is not matched at one end of the junction; a read error may be the cause. The DNA of the CDR3 is TGTGCCAGCAGTTTGGGTGTCCCCCTTAACTATGGCTACACCTTC. It translates to CASSLGVPLNYGYTF. V and J are TRBV5-4 and TRBJ1-2; D not certain. Looked up from germline, CDR1 is SGHNT and CDR2 is YYREEE (reference sequence). The CDR3 is made up of 15 amino acids.

The chain recombines TRBV19 with TRBJ2-7, with unresolved D. Germline CDR1 LNHDA, CDR2 SQIVND (reference sequence). The V end lost 7 bases, the J end lost 3 bases, and 13 bases lay between the germline ends. The CDR3 consists of 13 residues. CDR3 protein: CASTPGPYYEQYF. The DNA of the CDR3 is TGTGCCAGTACCCCTGGCCCATACTACGAGCAGTACTTC.

This clone occurred a few times. The chain uses TRBV30 and TRBJ2-3; the D gene is possibly TRBD1 (5 bases). V was clipped by 1 base and J by 1 base, with 6 bases between them. Germline-derived CDR1 and CDR2 are GTSNPN and SVGIG (reference sequence). The length of the CDR3 is 13 residues. The CDR3 region has the DNA TGTGCCTGGAGTGGCAGGGGCACAGATACGCAGTATTTT. Protein product: CAWSGRGTDTQYF. Drawing the rest from reference TRBV30 and TRBJ2-3, the complete variable domain is SQTIHQWPATLVQPVGSPLSLECTVEGTSNPNLYWYRQAAGRGLQLLFYSVGIGQISSEVPQNLSASRPQDRQFILSSKKLLLSDSGFYLCAWSGRGTDTQYFGPGTRLTVL.

The sample holds many counts of this clone. The CDR3 sequence is CASSQSGGRASSYNSPLHF. Written as DNA, the CDR3 is TGTGCCAGCAGCCAGTCCGGGGGGAGGGCAAGCTCCTATAATTCACCCCTCCACTTT. This chain joins TRBV4-2 and TRBJ1-6; D perhaps matches TRBD1 (5 bases). Germline V lookup: CDR1 LGHNA, CDR2 YNFKEQ. V gave up 3 bases and J gave up 0 bases, with 18 bases separating them. The CDR3 covers 19 residues.

A word on this clone: The sample carries other DNA sequences with the same CDR3. The chain combines TRBV28 with TRBJ1-2, with 9 bases fitting TRBD1. The J segment lost 3 bases and the V segment lost 3 bases, leaving 2 bases of the junction unmatched. The CDR3 length is 14 residues. Per germline, CDR1 MDHEN and CDR2 SYDVKM. The CDR3 reads CASSLGTGYYGYTF. As DNA, the CDR3 is TGTGCCAGCAGTTTGGGGACAGGGTACTATGGCTACACCTTC.

This clone was observed at least ten times. CDR3 in DNA: TGCGCCAGCAGCCCCTCAGCGGGAAGCTCCTACGAGCAGTACTTC. Its protein product is CASSPSAGSSYEQYF. The chain recombines TRBV5-1 with TRBJ2-7; 7 bases fit TRBD2. CDR3 length: 15 amino acids. Germline CDR1 SGHRS, CDR2 YFSETQ. The junction had 7 bases not matched to a gene; V was cut back by 4 bases and J by 0 bases.

This clone was picked up a small number of times. The V gene is TRBV6-6, the J gene TRBJ1-3; 9 bases are shared with TRBD1. Trimming removed 6 bases from V and 7 bases from J; junction bases left unmatched: 13. The CDR3 sequence is 16 residues long. Per the germline V gene, CDR1 is MNHNY and CDR2 is SVGAGI (reference sequence). CDR3 DNA: TGTGCCAGCAGAACGAAAGGGGGACAGGGTGACAACACCATATATTTT. It is translated as CASRTKGGQGDNTIYF.

This clone was observed a handful of times. The gene calls are TRBV10-3 and TRBJ2-1; 11 nucleotides align to TRBD2. Germline V gene lookup returns CDR1 ENHRY and CDR2 SYGVKD. The CDR3 runs to 15 residues. The junction had 5 bases not matched to a gene; V was cut back by 6 bases and J by 4 bases. For the CDR3, the DNA is TGTGCCATCAGGCCCGGACTAGCGGGTTACAATGAGCAGTTCTTC. The encoded protein is CAIRPGLAGYNEQFF.

In this sample, this clone turned up a few times. The rearrangement links TRBV5-4 to TRBJ2-1; possible D gene TRBD2, 6 bases. CDR1 and CDR2 (germline): SGHNT, YYREEE (reference sequence). The ends were cut back, 0 bases at V and 7 bases at J, with 14 bases in the middle. This CDR3 is built from 15 residues. The CDR3 DNA is TGTGCCAGCAGCTTGGCCGGGACTGGGAAAAATGAGCAGTTCTTC. Its translation is CASSLAGTGKNEQFF.

In its sample, this clone was seen a few times. Other nucleotide sequences in the sample specify the same CDR3. V is TRBV6-1 and J is TRBJ1-5; weak D call: TRBD1 (6 bases). This CDR3 spans 14 amino acids. Trimming took off 1 base at V and 4 bases at J, with 8 bases between the two ends. CDR1 and CDR2 from the germline V gene are MNHNS and SASEGT. In DNA form, the CDR3 reads TGTGCCAGCAGTGAAGTGCAGGGGAATCAGCCCCAGCATTTT. This sequence encodes CASSEVQGNQPQHF.

The V and J genes are TRBV5-6 and TRBJ1-3, with TRBD1 as a possible D gene (5 bases). The germline V and J ends were trimmed by 3 bases and 6 bases, with 16 bases remaining between them. CDR1 is SGHDT, CDR2 YYEEEE, per germline. The length of the CDR3 is 15 residues. The CDR3 coding sequence is TGTGCCAGCAGCTCTGGATGGGCAGGGATAAACACCATATATTTT. As protein: CASSSGWAGINTIYF.

This chain uses TRBV5-1 with TRBJ2-3; the match to TRBD1 covers 8 bases. Germline CDR1 is SGHRS and CDR2 is YFSETQ. CDR3 length: 16 amino acids. J lost 1 base, V lost 4 bases, and 8 bases had no gene match. The CDR3: CASSAQTGVRTDTQYF. The CDR3 DNA sequence: TGCGCCAGCAGCGCACAGACAGGGGTCCGCACAGATACGCAGTATTTT.

On this clone itself: This sample also contains other DNA sequences that code for the same CDR3. The CDR3 region is CASSLDNNEQFF. The CDR3 nucleotides are TGTGCCAGCAGCTTAGATAACAATGAGCAGTTCTTC. The rearrangement uses TRBV7-2 and TRBJ2-1; D uncertain. Germline-derived CDR1 and CDR2 are SGHTA and FQGNSA. V dropped 1 base and J dropped 5 bases, with 3 bases sitting between them. The CDR3 is made up of 12 amino acids.

The V call is TRBV2, the J call TRBJ1-5, with D uncertain. Germline CDR1 reads SNHLY; CDR2 reads FYNNEI. V was pared by 6 bases and J by 1 base, with 16 bases between. The CDR3 runs 16 residues. The CDR3 DNA follows: TGTGCCAGCAGGACCCGGGCCACGGGGAGCAATCAGCCCCAGCATTTT. It translates to CASRTRATGSNQPQHF.

This clone showed up many times. The chain carries TRBV6-5 and TRBJ2-5, with 7 nucleotides matching TRBD1. The V and J ends lost 6 bases and 3 bases, in that order; junction bases with no gene match: 4. The CDR3 extends over 13 amino acids. From germline, CDR1 is MNHEY and CDR2 SVGAGI. CDR3 DNA sequence: TGTGCCAGCAGGGCAGGGGGTAAAGAGACCCAGTACTTC. As protein: CASRAGGKETQYF.

Many counts were recorded for this clone. This chain joins TRBV27 and TRBJ2-6, with 10 bases lining up with TRBD1. V gave up 3 bases and J gave up 1 base; unmatched junction bases: 6. The CDR3 is 18 residues long. Germline CDR1 and CDR2: MNHEY and SMNVEV (reference sequence). CDR3 coding DNA: TGTGCCAGCAGTTTGACGTTGGGACAGGGGTCTGGGGCCAACGTCCTGACTTTC. This sequence encodes CASSLTLGQGSGANVLTF. The complete variable domain, with remaining parts taken from reference TRBV27 and TRBJ2-6, reads EAQVTQNPRYLITVTGKKLTVTCSQNMNHEYMSWYRQDPGLGLRQIYYSMNVEVTDKGDVPEGYKVSRKEKRNFPLILESPSPNQTSLYFCASSLTLGQGSGANVLTFGAGSRLTVL.

The chain couples TRBV4-3 to TRBJ1-2; no firm D call. V was clipped by 0 bases and J by 2 bases, with 10 bases between them. This CDR3 has 15 residues. CDR1 and CDR2 (germline): LGHNA, YSLEER. The CDR3 sequence is CASSQDPGKNYGYTF. As DNA, the CDR3 is TGCGCCAGCAGCCAAGACCCGGGGAAGAACTATGGCTACACCTTC.

J is TRBJ2-5 and V is TRBV27; 8 bases fit TRBD1. Germline CDR1 is MNHEY and CDR2 is SMNVEV (reference sequence). The CDR3 contains 16 residues. The V segment lost 6 bases and the J segment 1 base; nucleotides outside the gene matches: 10. Here the CDR3 reads CASRPRQGSVQETQYF. The CDR3 nucleotides read TGTGCCAGCAGGCCTAGACAGGGGAGTGTCCAAGAGACCCAGTACTTC.

V usage is TRBV28 and J usage is TRBJ2-2; TRBD1 aligns across 8 bases. V shed 10 bases and J 1 base; nucleotides not matched to a gene: 8. The CDR3 is made up of 15 amino acids. The germline gives CDR1 MDHEN, CDR2 SYDVKM. The CDR3 DNA is TGTGCCACCAACTCCGGGACAGGGAACACCGGGGAGCTGTTTTTT. This encodes CATNSGTGNTGELFF.

This clone was seen more than once but under ten times. The J gene is TRBJ1-2, the V gene TRBV6-5, with 8 bases identical to TRBD1. V lost 0 bases to trimming and J lost 5 bases; unmatched junction nucleotides: 8. CDR3 length equals 16 residues. Germline CDR1 reads MNHEY; CDR2 reads SVGAGI. This chain's CDR3 is CASSYSGGGTGYGYTF. The DNA of the CDR3 is TGTGCCAGCAGTTACTCAGGGGGCGGGACAGGATATGGCTACACCTTC.

V and J are TRBV6-6 and TRBJ2-2, with a weak D call TRBD2 (6 bases). Deletions cut 4 bases from V and 6 bases from J, with 18 bases between. This CDR3 has 16 amino acids. CDR1 is MNHNY and CDR2 is SVGAGI in the germline V gene (reference sequence). The CDR3: CASSFARPPGAGELFF. The CDR3 DNA is TGTGCCAGCAGTTTTGCACGTCCCCCGGGAGCCGGGGAGCTGTTTTTT.

This chain uses TRBV15 with TRBJ2-7; D not resolved. TRBJ2-1 explains the end of the DNA better; the J call may be wrong. Germline V gene sequence: CDR1 LNHNV, CDR2 YYDKDF (reference sequence). The CDR3 runs to 13 residues. In nucleotides, the CDR3 is TGTGCCACCAGCCCAGACCCCCTCAGAGGGCAGTTCTTC. It yields the protein CATSPDPLRGQFF.

V usage is TRBV5-8 and J usage is TRBJ2-7; 10 bases map to TRBD1. After removal of 4 bases from V and 3 bases from J, the junction contained 7 bases not matched to a gene. CDR3 length equals 15 residues. In germline, CDR1 is SGHTS, CDR2 YDEGEE. In DNA form, the CDR3 reads TGTGCCAGCAGCACCACGGGGACAGGGGTCTACGAGCAGTACTTC. Protein: CASSTTGTGVYEQYF.

This chain uses TRBV19 with TRBJ1-2; D unclear. Germline-derived CDR1 and CDR2 are LNHDA and SQIVND (reference sequence). The V end lost 5 bases, the J end lost 4 bases, and 17 bases lay between the germline ends. The CDR3 totals 15 residues. The chain's CDR3 is CASSPARPTGYGYTF. The CDR3 DNA reads as TGTGCCAGTAGTCCCGCCAGACCGACTGGCTATGGCTACACCTTC.

This clone occurred many times. This chain connects TRBV27 to TRBJ2-5, with D perhaps TRBD1 (6 bases). The CDR3 is 14 residues long. Germline values: CDR1 MNHEY, CDR2 SMNVEV (reference sequence). V was trimmed by 5 bases and J by 3 bases, leaving 13 bases between them. CDR3 region: CASSIRGREETQYF. The CDR3 DNA reads as TGTGCCAGCAGTATCAGGGGAAGGGAAGAGACCCAGTACTTC.